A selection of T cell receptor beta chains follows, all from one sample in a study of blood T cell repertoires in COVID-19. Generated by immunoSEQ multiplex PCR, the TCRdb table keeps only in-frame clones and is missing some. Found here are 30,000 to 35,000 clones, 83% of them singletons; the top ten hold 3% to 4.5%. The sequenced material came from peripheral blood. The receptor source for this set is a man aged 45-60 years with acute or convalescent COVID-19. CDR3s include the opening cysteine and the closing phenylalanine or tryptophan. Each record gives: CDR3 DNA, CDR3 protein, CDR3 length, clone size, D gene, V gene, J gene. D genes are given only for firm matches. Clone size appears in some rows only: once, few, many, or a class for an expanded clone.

cdr3_nt: TGTGCCAGTAAGCGGGACGGACACTCCTACGAGCAGTACTTC
cdr3_aa: CASKRDGHSYEQYF
cdr3_length: 14
clone_size: once
d_call: TRBD2
v_call: TRBV19
j_call: TRBJ2-7

cdr3_nt: TGTGCCAGCAGCGTAGACGAGGATCAGCCCCAGCATTTT
cdr3_aa: CASSVDEDQPQHF
cdr3_length: 13
clone_size: .
d_call: .
v_call: TRBV9
j_call: TRBJ1-5

cdr3_nt: TGTGCCAGTAGTATAAACAGGGGTGCAGCCAAAAACATTCAGTACTTC
cdr3_aa: CASSINRGAAKNIQYF
cdr3_length: 16
clone_size: .
d_call: TRBD1
v_call: TRBV19
j_call: TRBJ2-4

cdr3_nt: TGCGCCAGCAGACAGAGCATGAACACTGAAGCTTTCTTT
cdr3_aa: CASRQSMNTEAFF
cdr3_length: 13
clone_size: few
d_call: .
v_call: TRBV10-1
j_call: TRBJ1-1

cdr3_nt: TGTGCCAGCAGCAATTACCCTATAGCGGCCCCTTCCAATGAGCAGTTCTTC
cdr3_aa: CASSNYPIAAPSNEQFF
cdr3_length: 17
clone_size: .
d_call: .
v_call: TRBV9
j_call: TRBJ2-1

cdr3_nt: TGTGCCAGCGGGACAGGGGCGTCGAACACCGGGGAGCTGTTTTTT
cdr3_aa: CASGTGASNTGELFF
cdr3_length: 15
clone_size: .
d_call: TRBD1
v_call: TRBV6-5
j_call: TRBJ2-2

cdr3_nt: TGTGCCAGCAGCCCTCGAGGGACTTTCCAAGAGACCCAGTACTTC
cdr3_aa: CASSPRGTFQETQYF
cdr3_length: 15
clone_size: .
d_call: .
v_call: TRBV11-2
j_call: TRBJ2-5

cdr3_nt: TGTGCCTGGAGTGTCGACAGGGGAAACTATGGCTACACCTTC
cdr3_aa: CAWSVDRGNYGYTF
cdr3_length: 14
clone_size: once
d_call: TRBD1
v_call: TRBV30
j_call: TRBJ1-2

cdr3_nt: TGTGCCACCAGCAGAGTACGATCCGGGACAGGCGCCAAAAACATTCAGTACTTC
cdr3_aa: CATSRVRSGTGAKNIQYF
cdr3_length: 18
clone_size: .
d_call: TRBD1
v_call: TRBV15
j_call: TRBJ2-4

cdr3_nt: TGTGCCAGCAGCGACAAGCATAATGGGGAGTTACCCTACAATGAGCAGTTCTTC
cdr3_aa: CASSDKHNGELPYNEQFF
cdr3_length: 18
clone_size: .
d_call: .
v_call: TRBV7-9
j_call: TRBJ2-1

cdr3_nt: TGTGCCAGTACCCCGCGGGACAGCAATTCACCCCTCCACTTT
cdr3_aa: CASTPRDSNSPLHF
cdr3_length: 14
clone_size: .
d_call: TRBD1
v_call: TRBV19
j_call: TRBJ1-6

cdr3_nt: TGTGCCAGCAGCTTTTCGGGGATTCAGCCCCAGCATTTT
cdr3_aa: CASSFSGIQPQHF
cdr3_length: 13
clone_size: .
d_call: .
v_call: TRBV11-2
j_call: TRBJ1-5

cdr3_nt: TGTGCCAGCAGCGCGTCAGGGACAGGAGGAACCGGGGAGCTGTTTTTT
cdr3_aa: CASSASGTGGTGELFF
cdr3_length: 16
clone_size: .
d_call: TRBD1
v_call: TRBV7-2
j_call: TRBJ2-2

cdr3_nt: TGTGCCAGCAGCAAAGCGGGGGAGACCCAGTACTTC
cdr3_aa: CASSKAGETQYF
cdr3_length: 12
clone_size: .
d_call: TRBD2
v_call: TRBV5-4
j_call: TRBJ2-5

cdr3_nt: TGTGCCAGCAGCCCCCAGGGTTGGGGGGATTCACCCCTCCACTTT
cdr3_aa: CASSPQGWGDSPLHF
cdr3_length: 15
clone_size: .
d_call: .
v_call: TRBV9
j_call: TRBJ1-6

cdr3_nt: TGTGCCAGCAGCTTAGAACTCAACGCTAACTATGGCTACACCTTC
cdr3_aa: CASSLELNANYGYTF
cdr3_length: 15
clone_size: .
d_call: .
v_call: TRBV5-4
j_call: TRBJ1-2

cdr3_nt: TGTGCCAGCAGCTTGGTTAGCAGGGAGGCCTATGGCTACACCTTC
cdr3_aa: CASSLVSREAYGYTF
cdr3_length: 15
clone_size: .
d_call: .
v_call: TRBV5-5
j_call: TRBJ1-2

cdr3_nt: TGCGCCAGCAGCCCAGAATCAGGGCAGCATTCACCCCTCCACTTT
cdr3_aa: CASSPESGQHSPLHF
cdr3_length: 15
clone_size: .
d_call: .
v_call: TRBV5-1
j_call: TRBJ1-6

cdr3_nt: TGCGCCAGCAGCCAAGATGAGTCCTGGTCGGGTGAAAAACTGTTTTTT
cdr3_aa: CASSQDESWSGEKLFF
cdr3_length: 16
clone_size: .
d_call: .
v_call: TRBV4-1
j_call: TRBJ1-4

cdr3_nt: TGTGCCAGCAGCTTGGGGGTGACTAGTAAGCACGAGCAGTACTTC
cdr3_aa: CASSLGVTSKHEQYF
cdr3_length: 15
clone_size: .
d_call: .
v_call: TRBV5-5
j_call: TRBJ2-7

cdr3_nt: TGCGCCAGCAGCTTGGCGGCCTTAGGTGAAGCCGGAGATAGCTATGGCTACACCTTC
cdr3_aa: CASSLAALGEAGDSYGYTF
cdr3_length: 19
clone_size: .
d_call: .
v_call: TRBV5-1
j_call: TRBJ1-2

cdr3_nt: TGTGCCAGCAGACACGACAGGGCTAGCAATCAGCCCCAGCATTTT
cdr3_aa: CASRHDRASNQPQHF
cdr3_length: 15
clone_size: .
d_call: TRBD1
v_call: TRBV5-5
j_call: TRBJ1-5

cdr3_nt: TGTGCCAGCAGTGACAGGGGAAACACCATATATTTT
cdr3_aa: CASSDRGNTIYF
cdr3_length: 12
clone_size: .
d_call: .
v_call: TRBV6-2/TRBV6-3
j_call: TRBJ1-3

cdr3_nt: TGTGCCAGCAGATCGGACAGATACAATGAGCAGTTCTTC
cdr3_aa: CASRSDRYNEQFF
cdr3_length: 13
clone_size: .
d_call: .
v_call: TRBV2
j_call: TRBJ2-1

cdr3_nt: TGTGCCAGCAGCCCCGGGGGGCAAACAGATACGCAGTATTTT
cdr3_aa: CASSPGGQTDTQYF
cdr3_length: 14
clone_size: .
d_call: .
v_call: TRBV28
j_call: TRBJ2-3

cdr3_nt: TGTGCCAGTCATACAGGCAATTCACCCCTCCACTTT
cdr3_aa: CASHTGNSPLHF
cdr3_length: 12
clone_size: few
d_call: .
v_call: TRBV19
j_call: TRBJ1-6

cdr3_nt: TGTGCCAGCAGCTTAGGGACAGGGGGTCAAGAGACCCAGTACTTC
cdr3_aa: CASSLGTGGQETQYF
cdr3_length: 15
clone_size: .
d_call: TRBD1
v_call: TRBV11-2
j_call: TRBJ2-5

cdr3_nt: TGCGCCAGCAGCCACGGGACAGGGGTTGGCTACGAGCAGTACTTC
cdr3_aa: CASSHGTGVGYEQYF
cdr3_length: 15
clone_size: .
d_call: TRBD1
v_call: TRBV4-1
j_call: TRBJ2-7

cdr3_nt: TGTGCCAGCTCACCCTGGGACAGGGACAAACGGTTT
cdr3_aa: CASSPWDRDKRF
cdr3_length: 12
clone_size: .
d_call: TRBD1
v_call: TRBV18
j_call: TRBJ1-1

cdr3_nt: TGTGCCAGCAGGACTGTCCCCGGCTACGAGCAGTACTTC
cdr3_aa: CASRTVPGYEQYF
cdr3_length: 13
clone_size: once
d_call: .
v_call: TRBV27
j_call: TRBJ2-7

cdr3_nt: TGTGCCAGCAGTTTCAACGGGGGACTGGACTACACCTTC
cdr3_aa: CASSFNGGLDYTF
cdr3_length: 13
clone_size: .
d_call: .
v_call: TRBV28
j_call: TRBJ1-2

cdr3_nt: TGTGCCAGCAACCCGGGGACAGAAGGCAATGAGCAGTTCTTC
cdr3_aa: CASNPGTEGNEQFF
cdr3_length: 14
clone_size: .
d_call: TRBD1
v_call: TRBV6-5
j_call: TRBJ2-1

cdr3_nt: TGTGCCAGCAGATACATCTCTGGAAACACCATATATTTT
cdr3_aa: CASRYISGNTIYF
cdr3_length: 13
clone_size: .
d_call: .
v_call: TRBV7-9
j_call: TRBJ1-3

cdr3_nt: TGTGCCAGCAGCTTGGGGCGGAAACTAGCGGGAGAGTCCTACAATGAGCAGTTCTTC
cdr3_aa: CASSLGRKLAGESYNEQFF
cdr3_length: 19
clone_size: .
d_call: TRBD2
v_call: TRBV5-5
j_call: TRBJ2-1

cdr3_nt: TGTGCCAGCAGCCAAGTAGACAGGGTCTCCTACGAGCAGTACTTC
cdr3_aa: CASSQVDRVSYEQYF
cdr3_length: 15
clone_size: few
d_call: TRBD1
v_call: TRBV4-2
j_call: TRBJ2-7

cdr3_nt: TGCACCAGCAGCCAAGATACGGAGGGGCGCAATCAGCCCCAGCATTTT
cdr3_aa: CTSSQDTEGRNQPQHF
cdr3_length: 16
clone_size: .
d_call: .
v_call: TRBV1
j_call: TRBJ1-5

cdr3_nt: TGTGCCTGGAGTGTGGAGGCGGATCCAGGTCCTGGGGCCAACGTCCTGACTTTC
cdr3_aa: CAWSVEADPGPGANVLTF
cdr3_length: 18
clone_size: .
d_call: .
v_call: TRBV30
j_call: TRBJ2-6

cdr3_nt: TGCGCCAGCAGCCGGGGACAGGGGGTCGACAATGAGCAGTTCTTC
cdr3_aa: CASSRGQGVDNEQFF
cdr3_length: 15
clone_size: .
d_call: TRBD1
v_call: TRBV4-1
j_call: TRBJ2-1

cdr3_nt: TGCGCCAGCAGTCCTCTTAGCGGGAGGGATGAGCAGTTCTTC
cdr3_aa: CASSPLSGRDEQFF
cdr3_length: 14
clone_size: .
d_call: TRBD2
v_call: TRBV10-2
j_call: TRBJ2-1

cdr3_nt: TGTGCCAGCAGCCATACCGGACAGGGTTACTATGGCTACACCTTC
cdr3_aa: CASSHTGQGYYGYTF
cdr3_length: 15
clone_size: medium-sized
d_call: TRBD1
v_call: TRBV14
j_call: TRBJ1-2